This is a list of T cell receptor beta chains from one sample in a study of radiation and T cells in renal cell carcinoma. The table came from immunoSEQ multiplex PCR; TCRdb's copy has only in-frame clones and leaves some out. The sample comprises about 12,000 clones, around two thirds of which are singletons, and roughly 20% rests with the top ten. This specimen was tumor tissue, taken from a patient whose treatment was nephrectomy without radiotherapy. The receptors come from a woman at least 80 years old with renal cell carcinoma. Each CDR3 is given with its conserved first and last residue. D genes are given only for firm matches. Expanded clones get a size class; other rows say once, few or many, or leave the size out.

>medium-sized|TRBJ2-1|TRBD1|TRBV10-1
CASSGQGYNEQFF
TGCGCCAGCAGTGGACAGGGGTACAATGAGCAGTTCTTC
>few|TRBJ1-1|NA|TRBV9
CASSSSGTEAFF
TGTGCCAGCAGCTCTTCGGGCACTGAAGCTTTCTTT
>NA|TRBJ1-2|TRBD1|TRBV7-2
CASSLVQGARYGYTF
TGTGCCAGCAGCTTAGTGCAGGGGGCGAGGTATGGCTACACCTTC
>few|TRBJ2-1|NA|TRBV7-3
CASSLRQGPHNEQFF
TGTGCCAGCAGCTTACGGCAGGGGCCCCACAATGAGCAGTTCTTC
>NA|TRBJ2-5|NA|TRBV6-6
CASSYVRWETQYF
TGTGCCAGCAGTTACGTACGGTGGGAGACCCAGTACTTC
>few|TRBJ1-1|NA|TRBV19
CATADNTEAFF
TGTGCCACAGCGGACAACACTGAAGCTTTCTTT
>NA|TRBJ2-3|NA|TRBV7-2
CASSPRGGGDTDTQYF
TGTGCCAGCAGCCCCCGGGGAGGGGGCGACACAGATACGCAGTATTTT
>NA|TRBJ1-1|NA|TRBV29-1
CSGKMTVNTEAFF
TGCAGCGGAAAGATGACAGTGAACACTGAAGCTTTCTTT
>NA|TRBJ2-3|TRBD1|TRBV19
CASMGLQGAFPDTQYF
TGTGCCAGTATGGGGCTCCAGGGGGCGTTTCCAGATACGCAGTATTTT
>NA|TRBJ2-5|NA|TRBV10-2
CASSASQETQYF
TGCGCCAGCAGTGCTAGTCAAGAGACCCAGTACTTC
>NA|TRBJ2-1|TRBD2|TRBV5-1
CASAGLAGSNEQFF
TGCGCCAGCGCGGGACTAGCGGGGTCCAATGAGCAGTTCTTC
>NA|TRBJ2-5|TRBD1|TRBV19
CAAGRDRQETQYF
TGTGCCGCCGGACGGGACAGGCAAGAGACCCAGTACTTC
>NA|TRBJ1-1|NA|TRBV19
CASTLQAGSRTEAFF
TGTGCCTCAACACTTCAAGCTGGATCTCGCACTGAAGCTTTCTTT
>once|TRBJ2-3|TRBD2|TRBV5-6
CASSLAGGQGTDTQYF
TGTGCCAGCAGCTTGGCGGGGGGGCAGGGGACAGATACGCAGTATTTT
>few|TRBJ2-2|NA|TRBV9
CASSTGIGELFF
TGTGCCAGCAGTACTGGGATCGGGGAGCTGTTTTTT
>NA|TRBJ1-3|NA|TRBV28
CASSHPPGNTIYF
TGTGCCAGCAGCCACCCTCCGGGAAACACCATATATTTT
>NA|TRBJ1-1|NA|TRBV10-1
CASTPTRGGVNTEAFF
TGCGCCAGTACCCCCACAAGGGGTGGCGTGAACACTGAAGCTTTCTTT
>NA|TRBJ1-1|NA|TRBV7-9
CASSFDAFRNTEAFF
TGTGCCAGCAGCTTCGATGCGTTTAGGAACACTGAAGCTTTCTTT
>NA|TRBJ2-5|TRBD2|TRBV4-2
CASSQFLGGGLTRETQYF
TGTGCCAGCAGCCAATTCCTCGGTGGGGGACTAACGCGAGAGACCCAGTACTTC
>few|TRBJ1-2|NA|TRBV7-2
CASSSSGGHSGYTF
TGTGCCAGCAGCTCGTCGGGTGGGCACTCCGGCTACACCTTC
>NA|TRBJ1-6|NA|TRBV5-1
CASSLEGRASSSYNSPLHF
TGCGCCAGCAGCTTGGAGGGCCGGGCAAGCAGCTCCTATAATTCACCCCTCCACTTT
>NA|TRBJ1-6|TRBD1|TRBV7-2
CASSGPTGGVYSPLHF
TGTGCCAGCAGCGGCCCTACAGGGGGAGTTTATTCACCCCTCCACTTT
>NA|TRBJ2-1|NA|TRBV9
CASSVGSSPNEQFF
TGTGCCAGCAGCGTAGGTAGTAGTCCAAATGAGCAGTTCTTC